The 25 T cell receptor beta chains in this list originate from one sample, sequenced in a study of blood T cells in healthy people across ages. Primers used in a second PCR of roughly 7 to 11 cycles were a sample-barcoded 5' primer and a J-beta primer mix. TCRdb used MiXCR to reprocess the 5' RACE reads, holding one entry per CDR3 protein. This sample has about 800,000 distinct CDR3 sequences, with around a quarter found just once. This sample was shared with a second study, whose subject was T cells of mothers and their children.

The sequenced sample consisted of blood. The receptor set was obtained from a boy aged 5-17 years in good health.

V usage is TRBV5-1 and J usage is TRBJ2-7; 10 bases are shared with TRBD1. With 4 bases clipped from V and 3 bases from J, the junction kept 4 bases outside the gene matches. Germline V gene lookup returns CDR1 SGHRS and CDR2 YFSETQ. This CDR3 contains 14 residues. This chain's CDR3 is CASSVRTGGYEQYF. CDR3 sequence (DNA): TGCGCCAGCAGCGTGCGGACAGGGGGCTACGAGCAGTACTTC.

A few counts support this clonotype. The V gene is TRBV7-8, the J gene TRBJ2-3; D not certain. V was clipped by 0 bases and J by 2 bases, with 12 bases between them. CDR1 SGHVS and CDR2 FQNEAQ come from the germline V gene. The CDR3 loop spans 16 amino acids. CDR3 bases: TGTGCCAGCAGCTTAGCTGCAGGATTGCTCACAGATACGCAGTATTTT. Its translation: CASSLAAGLLTDTQYF.

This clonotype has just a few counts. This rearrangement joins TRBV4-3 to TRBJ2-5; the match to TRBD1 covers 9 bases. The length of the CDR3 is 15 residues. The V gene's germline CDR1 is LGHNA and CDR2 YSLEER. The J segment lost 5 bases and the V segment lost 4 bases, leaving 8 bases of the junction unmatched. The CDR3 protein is CASSPRGQGGETQYF. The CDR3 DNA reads TGCGCCAGCAGCCCCAGGGGACAGGGCGGGGAGACCCAGTACTTC.

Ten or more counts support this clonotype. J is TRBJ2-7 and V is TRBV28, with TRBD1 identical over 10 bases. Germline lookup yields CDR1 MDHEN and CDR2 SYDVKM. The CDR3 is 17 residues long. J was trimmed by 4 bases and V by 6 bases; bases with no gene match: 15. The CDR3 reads CASRLRPSGTGEYEQYF. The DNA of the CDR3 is TGTGCCAGCAGACTACGACCCTCCGGGACAGGGGAGTACGAGCAGTACTTC.

The CDR3 nucleotides read TGTGCCAGCAGTTTCATTTCAGATACGCAGTATTTT. As protein: CASSFISDTQYF. The rearrangement joins TRBV28 to TRBJ2-3; D unresolved. Germline V gives CDR1 MDHEN, CDR2 SYDVKM. This CDR3 region has 12 residues. The V and J ends lost 3 bases and 4 bases respectively, with 5 bases between them.

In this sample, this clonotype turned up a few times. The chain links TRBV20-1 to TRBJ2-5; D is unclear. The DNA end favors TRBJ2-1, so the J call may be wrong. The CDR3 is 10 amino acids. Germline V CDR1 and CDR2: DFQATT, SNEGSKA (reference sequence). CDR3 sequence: CSARWNEQFF. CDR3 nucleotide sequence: TGCAGTGCTAGATGGAATGAGCAGTTCTTC.

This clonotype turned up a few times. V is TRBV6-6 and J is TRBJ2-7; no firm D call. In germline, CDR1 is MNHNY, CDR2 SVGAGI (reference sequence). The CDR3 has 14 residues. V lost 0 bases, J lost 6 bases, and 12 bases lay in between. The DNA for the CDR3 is TGTGCCAGCAGTTACTCGATTTCGGGTATCGAGCAGTACTTC. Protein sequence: CASSYSISGIEQYF.

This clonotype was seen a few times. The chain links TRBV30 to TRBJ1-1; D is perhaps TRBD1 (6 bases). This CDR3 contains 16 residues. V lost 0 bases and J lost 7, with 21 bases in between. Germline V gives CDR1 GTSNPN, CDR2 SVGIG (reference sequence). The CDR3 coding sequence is TGTGCCTGGAGTGTTGCGGGGGCCGGGGAGTGGGTTGAAGCTTTCTTT. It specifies CAWSVAGAGEWVEAFF. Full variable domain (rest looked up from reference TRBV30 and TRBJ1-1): SQTIHQWPATLVQPVGSPLSLECTVEGTSNPNLYWYRQAAGRGLQLLFYSVGIGQISSEVPQNLSASRPQDRQFILSSKKLLLSDSGFYLCAWSVAGAGEWVEAFFGQGTRLTVV.

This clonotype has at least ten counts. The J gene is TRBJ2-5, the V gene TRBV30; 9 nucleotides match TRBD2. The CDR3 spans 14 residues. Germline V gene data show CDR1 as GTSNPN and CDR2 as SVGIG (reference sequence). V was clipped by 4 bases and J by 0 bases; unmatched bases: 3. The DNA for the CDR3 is TGTGCCTGGATAGCGGGGGCGAACCAAGAGACCCAGTACTTC. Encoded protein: CAWIAGANQETQYF.

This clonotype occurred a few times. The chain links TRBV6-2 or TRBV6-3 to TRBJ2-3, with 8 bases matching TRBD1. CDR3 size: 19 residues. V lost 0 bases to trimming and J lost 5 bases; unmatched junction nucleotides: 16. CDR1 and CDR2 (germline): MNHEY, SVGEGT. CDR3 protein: CASSYSMSRGRPSEDTQYF. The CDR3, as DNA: TGTGCCAGCAGTTACTCGATGTCCAGGGGGCGACCAAGCGAAGATACGCAGTATTTT.

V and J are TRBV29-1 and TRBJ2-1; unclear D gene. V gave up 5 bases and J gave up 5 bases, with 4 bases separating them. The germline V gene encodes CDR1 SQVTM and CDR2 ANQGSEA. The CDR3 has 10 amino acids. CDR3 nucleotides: TGCAGCGTTACAGACAATGAGCAGTTCTTC. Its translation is CSVTDNEQFF.

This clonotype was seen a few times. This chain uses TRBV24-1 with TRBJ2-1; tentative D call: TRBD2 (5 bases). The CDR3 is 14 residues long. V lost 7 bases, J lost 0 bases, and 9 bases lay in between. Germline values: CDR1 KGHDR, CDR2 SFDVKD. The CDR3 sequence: CATRGDSSYNEQFF. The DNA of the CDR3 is TGTGCCACCAGGGGAGATAGCTCCTACAATGAGCAGTTCTTC.

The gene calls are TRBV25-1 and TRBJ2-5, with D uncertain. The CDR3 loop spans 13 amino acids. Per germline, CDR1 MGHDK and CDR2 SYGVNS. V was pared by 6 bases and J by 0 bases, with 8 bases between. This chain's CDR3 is CASRHPYQETQYF. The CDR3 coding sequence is TGTGCCAGCAGGCACCCGTACCAAGAGACCCAGTACTTC. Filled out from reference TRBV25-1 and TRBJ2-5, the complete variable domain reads EADIYQTPRYLVIGTGKKITLECSQTMGHDKMYWYQQDPGMELHLIHYSYGVNSTEKGDLSSESTVSRIRTEHFPLTLESARPSHTSQYLCASRHPYQETQYFGPGTRLLVL.

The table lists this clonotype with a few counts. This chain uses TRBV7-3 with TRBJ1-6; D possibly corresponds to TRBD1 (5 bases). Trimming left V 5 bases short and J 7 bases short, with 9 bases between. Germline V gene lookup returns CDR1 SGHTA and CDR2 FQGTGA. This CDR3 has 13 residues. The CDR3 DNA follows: TGTGCCAGCAGCGTCAACAGGAATTCACCCCTCCACTTT. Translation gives CASSVNRNSPLHF.

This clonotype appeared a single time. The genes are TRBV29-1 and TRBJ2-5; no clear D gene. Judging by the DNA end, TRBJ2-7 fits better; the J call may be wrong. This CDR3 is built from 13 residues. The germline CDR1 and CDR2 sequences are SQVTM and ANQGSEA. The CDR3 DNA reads TGCAGCGTTGAAGAAGTCAGTAACTACGAGCAGTACTTC. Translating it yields CSVEEVSNYEQYF.

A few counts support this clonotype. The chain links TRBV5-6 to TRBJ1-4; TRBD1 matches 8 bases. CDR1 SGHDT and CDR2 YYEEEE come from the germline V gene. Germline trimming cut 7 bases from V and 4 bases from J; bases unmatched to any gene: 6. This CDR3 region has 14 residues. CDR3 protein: CASGSGQVNEKLFF. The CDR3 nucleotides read TGTGCCAGCGGCTCGGGACAGGTTAATGAAAAACTGTTTTTT.

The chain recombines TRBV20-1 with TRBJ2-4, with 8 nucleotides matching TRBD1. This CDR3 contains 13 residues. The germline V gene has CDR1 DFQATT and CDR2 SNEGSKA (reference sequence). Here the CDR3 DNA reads TGCAGCGCCCACACAGGGGGCAAAAACATTCAGTACTTC. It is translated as CSAHTGGKNIQYF.

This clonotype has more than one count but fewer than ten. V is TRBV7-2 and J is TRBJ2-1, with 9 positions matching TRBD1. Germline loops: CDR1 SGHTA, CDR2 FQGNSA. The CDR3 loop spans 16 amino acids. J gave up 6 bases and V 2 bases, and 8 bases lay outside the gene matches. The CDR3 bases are TGTGCCAGCAGCTTAAGAGGGGACAGGGTGCTCAATGAGCAGTTCTTC. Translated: CASSLRGDRVLNEQFF.

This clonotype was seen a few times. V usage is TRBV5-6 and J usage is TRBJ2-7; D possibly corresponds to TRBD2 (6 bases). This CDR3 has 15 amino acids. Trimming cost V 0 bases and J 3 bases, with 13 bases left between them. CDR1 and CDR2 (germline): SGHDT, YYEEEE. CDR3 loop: CASSLGAGPNYEQYF. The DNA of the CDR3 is TGTGCCAGCAGCTTGGGTGCGGGACCTAACTACGAGCAGTACTTC.

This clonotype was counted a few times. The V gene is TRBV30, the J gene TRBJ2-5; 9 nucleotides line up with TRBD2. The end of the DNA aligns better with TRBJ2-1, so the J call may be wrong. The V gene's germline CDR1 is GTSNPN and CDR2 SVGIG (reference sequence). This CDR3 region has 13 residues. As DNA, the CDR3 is TGTGCCTGGAACGGCGGGGGGGCGATTGAGCAGTTCTTC. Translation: CAWNGGGAIEQFF.

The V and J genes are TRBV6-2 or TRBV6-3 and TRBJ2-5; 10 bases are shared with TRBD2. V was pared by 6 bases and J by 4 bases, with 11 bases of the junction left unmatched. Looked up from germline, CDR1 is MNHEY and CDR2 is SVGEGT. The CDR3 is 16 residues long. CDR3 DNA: TGTGCCAGCAGCCCCCCGGTAGCGGGGGGCCCAGAGACCCAGTACTTC. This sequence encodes CASSPPVAGGPETQYF.

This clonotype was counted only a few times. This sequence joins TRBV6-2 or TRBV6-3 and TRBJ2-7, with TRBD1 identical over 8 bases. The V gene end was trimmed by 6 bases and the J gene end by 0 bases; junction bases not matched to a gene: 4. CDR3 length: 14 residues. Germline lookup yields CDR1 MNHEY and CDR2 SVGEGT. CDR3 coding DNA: TGTGCCAGCAGGCGGACAGGGAGCTCCTACGAGCAGTACTTC. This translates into CASRRTGSSYEQYF.

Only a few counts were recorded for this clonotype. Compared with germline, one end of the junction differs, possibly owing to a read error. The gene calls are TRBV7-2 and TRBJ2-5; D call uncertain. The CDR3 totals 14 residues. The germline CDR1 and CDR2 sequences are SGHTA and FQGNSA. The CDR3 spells CASSFSPGKETQYF. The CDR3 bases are TGTGCCAGCAGCTTTAGCCCGGGTAAAGAGACTCAGTACTTC.

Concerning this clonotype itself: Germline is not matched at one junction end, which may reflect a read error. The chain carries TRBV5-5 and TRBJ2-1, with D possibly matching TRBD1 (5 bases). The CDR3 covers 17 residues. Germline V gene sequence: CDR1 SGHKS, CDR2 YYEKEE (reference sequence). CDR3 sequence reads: CANSLAGRANSYNEQFF. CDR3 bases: TGTGCCAACAGCTTGGCCGGCAGGGCCAACTCCTACAATGAGCAGTTCTTC.

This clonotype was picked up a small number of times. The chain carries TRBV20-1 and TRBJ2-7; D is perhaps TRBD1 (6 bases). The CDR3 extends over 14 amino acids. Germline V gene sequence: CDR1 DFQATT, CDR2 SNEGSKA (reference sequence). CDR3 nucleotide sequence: TGCTCCGTCCCGGGACACGCCGTTCTCTACGAGCAGTACTTC. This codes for CSVPGHAVLYEQYF.